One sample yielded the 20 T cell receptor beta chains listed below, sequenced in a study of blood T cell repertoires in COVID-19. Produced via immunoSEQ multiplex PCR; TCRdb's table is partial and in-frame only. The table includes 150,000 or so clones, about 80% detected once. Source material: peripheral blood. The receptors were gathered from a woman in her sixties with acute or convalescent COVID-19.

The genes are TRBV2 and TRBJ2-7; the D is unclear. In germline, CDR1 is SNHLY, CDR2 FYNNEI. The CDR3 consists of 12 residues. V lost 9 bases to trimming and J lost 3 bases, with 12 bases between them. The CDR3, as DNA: TGTGCCAGTATGGCCAGAAACTACGAGCAGTACTTC. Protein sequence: CASMARNYEQYF.

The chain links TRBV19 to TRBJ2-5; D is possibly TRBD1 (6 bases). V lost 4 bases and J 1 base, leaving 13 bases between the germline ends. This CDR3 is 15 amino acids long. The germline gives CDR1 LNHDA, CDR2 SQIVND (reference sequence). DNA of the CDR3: TGTGCCAGTAGTACCCCGACAGGAAGCCAAGAGACCCAGTACTTC. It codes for CASSTPTGSQETQYF.

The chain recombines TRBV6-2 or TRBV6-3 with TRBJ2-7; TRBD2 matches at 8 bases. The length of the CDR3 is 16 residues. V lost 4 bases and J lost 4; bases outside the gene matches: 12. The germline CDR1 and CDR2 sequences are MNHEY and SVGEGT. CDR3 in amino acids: CASSSTLAGQIYEQYF. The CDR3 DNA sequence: TGTGCCAGCAGTTCGACCCTAGCGGGCCAAATTTACGAGCAGTACTTC.

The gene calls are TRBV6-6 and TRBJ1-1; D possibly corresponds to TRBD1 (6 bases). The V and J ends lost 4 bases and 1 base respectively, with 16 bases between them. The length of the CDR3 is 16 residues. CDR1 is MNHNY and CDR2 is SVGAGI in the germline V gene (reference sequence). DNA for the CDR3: TGTGCCAGCAGTTCATTCTTCGGGACAACGAACACTGAAGCTTTCTTT. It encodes CASSSFFGTTNTEAFF.

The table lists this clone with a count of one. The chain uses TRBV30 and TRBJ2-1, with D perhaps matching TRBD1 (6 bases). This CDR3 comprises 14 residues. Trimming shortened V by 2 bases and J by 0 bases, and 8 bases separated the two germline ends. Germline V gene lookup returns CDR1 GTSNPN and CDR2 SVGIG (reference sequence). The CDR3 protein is CAWSWDISYNEQFF. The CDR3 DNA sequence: TGTGCCTGGAGTTGGGACATCTCCTACAATGAGCAGTTCTTC.

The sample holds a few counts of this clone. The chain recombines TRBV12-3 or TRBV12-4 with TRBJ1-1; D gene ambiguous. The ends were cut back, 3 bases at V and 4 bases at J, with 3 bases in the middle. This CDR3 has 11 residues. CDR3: CASSFSTEAFF. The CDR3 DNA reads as TGTGCCAGCAGTTTTAGCACTGAAGCTTTCTTT.

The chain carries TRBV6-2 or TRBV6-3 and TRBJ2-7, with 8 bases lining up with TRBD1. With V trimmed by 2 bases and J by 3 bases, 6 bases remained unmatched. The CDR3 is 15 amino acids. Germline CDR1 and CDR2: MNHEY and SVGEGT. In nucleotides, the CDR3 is TGTGCCAGCAGTTACGTAACAGGGGGATTCTACGAGCAGTACTTC. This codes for CASSYVTGGFYEQYF.

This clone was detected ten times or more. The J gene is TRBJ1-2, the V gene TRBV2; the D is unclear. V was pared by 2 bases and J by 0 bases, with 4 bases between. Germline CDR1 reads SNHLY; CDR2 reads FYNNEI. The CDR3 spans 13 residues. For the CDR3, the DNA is TGTGCCAGCAGTGAACATCCTAACTATGGCTACACCTTC. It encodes CASSEHPNYGYTF.

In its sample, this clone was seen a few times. This CDR3 is CASRLLGLAGEEQYF. In nucleotides, the CDR3 is TGTGCCAGCAGGCTGCTAGGACTAGCGGGAGAGGAGCAGTACTTC. This chain joins TRBV28 and TRBJ2-7, with TRBD2 identical over 13 bases. Germline values: CDR1 MDHEN, CDR2 SYDVKM. The length of the CDR3 is 15 residues. Losses at the gene ends were 6 bases for V and 7 bases for J; bases not matched to a gene: 9. The whole variable domain, remainder taken from reference TRBV28 and TRBJ2-7, is DVKVTQSSRYLVKRTGEKVFLECVQDMDHENMFWYRQDPGLGLRLIYFSYDVKMKEKGDIPEGYSVSREKKERFSLILESASTNQTSMYLCASRLLGLAGEEQYFGPGTRLTVT.

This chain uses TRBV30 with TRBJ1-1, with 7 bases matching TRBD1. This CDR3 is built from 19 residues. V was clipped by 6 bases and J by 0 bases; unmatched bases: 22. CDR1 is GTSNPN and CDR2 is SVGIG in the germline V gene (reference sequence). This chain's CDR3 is CACSGDSDPRGTVNTEAFF. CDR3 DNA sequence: TGTGCCTGCTCGGGGGACAGTGATCCTCGGGGGACAGTGAACACTGAAGCTTTCTTT.

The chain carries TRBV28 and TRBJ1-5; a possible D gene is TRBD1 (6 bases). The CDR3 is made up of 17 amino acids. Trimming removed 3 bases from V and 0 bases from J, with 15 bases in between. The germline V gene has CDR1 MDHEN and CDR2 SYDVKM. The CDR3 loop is CASSFPGVRYSNQPQHF. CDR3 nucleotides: TGTGCCAGCAGTTTTCCAGGGGTTCGGTATAGCAATCAGCCCCAGCATTTT.

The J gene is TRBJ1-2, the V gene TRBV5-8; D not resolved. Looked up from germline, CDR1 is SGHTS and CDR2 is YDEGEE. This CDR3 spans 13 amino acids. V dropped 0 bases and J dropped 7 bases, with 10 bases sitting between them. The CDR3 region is CASSLGGSRGYTF. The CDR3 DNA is TGTGCCAGCAGCTTGGGCGGGTCGCGTGGCTACACCTTC.

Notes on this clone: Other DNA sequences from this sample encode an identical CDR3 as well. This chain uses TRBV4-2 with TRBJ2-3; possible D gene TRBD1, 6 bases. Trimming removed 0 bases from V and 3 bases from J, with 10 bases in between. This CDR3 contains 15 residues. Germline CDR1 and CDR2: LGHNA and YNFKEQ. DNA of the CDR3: TGTGCCAGCAGCCAAGATTGGCAGGGGACAGATACGCAGTATTTT. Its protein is CASSQDWQGTDTQYF.

Written as DNA, the CDR3 is TGTGCCAGCACCTGGACAGCTAACTATGGCTACACCTTC. Translation gives CASTWTANYGYTF. The V call is TRBV28, the J call TRBJ1-2; a possible D gene is TRBD1 (6 bases). V was clipped by 7 bases and J by 0 bases, with 9 bases between them. Germline CDR1 MDHEN, CDR2 SYDVKM. The CDR3 extends over 13 amino acids.

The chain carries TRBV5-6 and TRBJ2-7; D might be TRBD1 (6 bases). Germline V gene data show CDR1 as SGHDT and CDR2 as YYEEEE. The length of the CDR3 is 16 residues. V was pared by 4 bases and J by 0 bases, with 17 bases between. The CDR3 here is CASSVQGPLFSYEQYF. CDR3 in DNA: TGTGCCAGCAGCGTACAGGGTCCCCTCTTCTCCTACGAGCAGTACTTC.

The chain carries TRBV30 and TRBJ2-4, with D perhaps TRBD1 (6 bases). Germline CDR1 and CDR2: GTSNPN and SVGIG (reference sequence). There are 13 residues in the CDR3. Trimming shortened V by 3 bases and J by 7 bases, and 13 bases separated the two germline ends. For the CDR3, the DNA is TGTGCCTGGAGCCAGGGACAACGGAACATTCAGTACTTC. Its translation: CAWSQGQRNIQYF.

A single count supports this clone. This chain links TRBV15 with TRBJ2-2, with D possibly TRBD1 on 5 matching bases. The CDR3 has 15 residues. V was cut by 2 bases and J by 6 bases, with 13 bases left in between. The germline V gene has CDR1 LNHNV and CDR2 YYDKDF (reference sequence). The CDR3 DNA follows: TGTGCCACCAGCAGATCTATCAGGGATTCCGGGGAGCTGTTTTTT. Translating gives CATSRSIRDSGELFF.

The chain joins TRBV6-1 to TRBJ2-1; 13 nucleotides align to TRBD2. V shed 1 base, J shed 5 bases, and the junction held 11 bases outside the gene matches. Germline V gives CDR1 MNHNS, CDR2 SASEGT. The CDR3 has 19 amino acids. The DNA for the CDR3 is TGTGCCAGCAGTGAAGACTTCCCGCTACTAGCGGGAGGGGACAATGAGCAGTTCTTC. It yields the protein CASSEDFPLLAGGDNEQFF.

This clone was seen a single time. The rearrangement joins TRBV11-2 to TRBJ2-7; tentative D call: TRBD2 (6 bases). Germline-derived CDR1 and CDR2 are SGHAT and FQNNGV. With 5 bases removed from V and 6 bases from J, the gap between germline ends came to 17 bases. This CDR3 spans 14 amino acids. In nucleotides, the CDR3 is TGTGCCAGCAGCCGCAGAGGAGGAGGGACCGAGCAGTACTTC. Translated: CASSRRGGGTEQYF.

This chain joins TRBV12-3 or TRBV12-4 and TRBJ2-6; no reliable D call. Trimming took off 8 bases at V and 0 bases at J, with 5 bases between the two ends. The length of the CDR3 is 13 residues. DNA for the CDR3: TGTGCCAGCGAGCGCTCTGGGGCCAACGTCCTGACTTTC. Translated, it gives CASERSGANVLTF.